The present T cell receptor (beta chain) was sequenced within a study of blood T cells in healthy people across ages. With regard to this clonotype: Its specificity is not known.

Trimming took 5 bases from V and 0 from J; bases not matched to a gene: 5. The CDR3 is made up of 14 amino acids. The V gene's germline CDR1 is DFQATT and CDR2 SNEGSKA (reference sequence). Broader study findings: More naive CD4+ cells and higher diversity marked long-lived donors relative to aged donors. Unsorted PBMC material precluded a definitive naive versus antigen-experienced comparison.

A second PCR of about 6 to 11 cycles used a sample-barcoded 5' primer and a J-beta primer mix. Every sample returned 3 million or more CDR3-containing paired-end reads. TCRdb redid the calling of the 5' RACE reads with MiXCR, one entry per CDR3 protein. The sample comprises some 940,000 distinct CDR3 sequences, about 29% of which are singletons, and about 9.4% rests with the top ten. These records were also assigned to another study, of T cells of mothers and their children.

Input material: blood. This TCR was recovered from a woman between 35 and 50 years old in good health. V and J are TRBV20-1 and TRBJ2-3; 7 bases map to TRBD1. The CDR3 loop reads CSARGQISTDTQYF. The CDR3 DNA reads TGCAGTGCTCGGGGACAGATCAGCACAGATACGCAGTATTTT.